This T cell receptor (beta chain) was sequenced in a study of T-cell reconstitution after alpha-beta-depleted transplantation in children. V lost 0 bases to trimming and J lost 7 bases, with 13 bases between them. The CDR3 runs 15 residues. The germline gives CDR1 SGHTA, CDR2 FQGTGA. TCRbeta library preparation incorporated unique molecular identifiers. TCRdb reprocessed the PCR reads via MiXCR and lists one record per CDR3 protein. The sample records hundreds of thousands of distinct CDR3 sequences, approximately 17% being singletons. V and J are TRBV7-3 and TRBJ2-1, with D unclear. This sequence originates from a human donor who donated a stem cell graft to a child with acute myeloid leukemia. The sequencing here drew on PBMCs from the stem cell graft donor, taken from the stem cell graft. The CDR3 sequence: CASSLTGTLGNEQFF. The DNA for the CDR3 is TGTGCCAGCAGCTTAACGGGCACCCTGGGGAATGAGCAGTTCTTC.